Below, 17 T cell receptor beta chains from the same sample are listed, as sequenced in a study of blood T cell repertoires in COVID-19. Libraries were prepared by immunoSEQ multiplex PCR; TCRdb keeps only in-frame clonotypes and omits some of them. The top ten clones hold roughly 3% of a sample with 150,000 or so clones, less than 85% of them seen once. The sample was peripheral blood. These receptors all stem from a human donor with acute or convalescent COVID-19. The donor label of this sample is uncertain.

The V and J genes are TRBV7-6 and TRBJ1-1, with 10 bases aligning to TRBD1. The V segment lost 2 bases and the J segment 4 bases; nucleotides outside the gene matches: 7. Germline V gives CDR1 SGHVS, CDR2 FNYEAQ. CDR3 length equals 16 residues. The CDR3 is CASSLWGDRGSTEAFF. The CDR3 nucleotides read TGTGCCAGCAGCTTATGGGGGGACAGGGGAAGCACTGAAGCTTTCTTT.

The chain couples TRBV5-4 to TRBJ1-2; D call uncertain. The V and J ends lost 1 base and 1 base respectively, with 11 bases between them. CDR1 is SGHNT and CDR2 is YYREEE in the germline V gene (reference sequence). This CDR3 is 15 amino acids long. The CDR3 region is CASSLTSQVNYGYTF. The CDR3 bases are TGTGCCAGCAGCTTGACCTCTCAGGTTAACTATGGCTACACCTTC. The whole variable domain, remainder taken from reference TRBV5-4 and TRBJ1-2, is ETGVTQSPTHLIKTRGQQVTLRCSSQSGHNTVSWYQQALGQGPQFIFQYYREEENGRGNFPPRFSGLQFPNYSSELNVNALELDDSALYLCASSLTSQVNYGYTFGSGTRLTVV.

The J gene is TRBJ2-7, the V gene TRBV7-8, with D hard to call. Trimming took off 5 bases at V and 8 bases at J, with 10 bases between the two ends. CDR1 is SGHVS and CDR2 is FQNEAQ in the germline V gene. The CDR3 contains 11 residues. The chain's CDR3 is CASSRTEKQYF. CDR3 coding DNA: TGTGCCAGCAGCCGCACGGAGAAGCAGTACTTC.

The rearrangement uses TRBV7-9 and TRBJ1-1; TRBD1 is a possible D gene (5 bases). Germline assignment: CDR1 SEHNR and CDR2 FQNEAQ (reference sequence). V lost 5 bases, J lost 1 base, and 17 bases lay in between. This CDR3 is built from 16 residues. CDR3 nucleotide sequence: TGTGCCAGCAGCCCATCCGGGGGGGTCGGGAACACTGAAGCTTTCTTT. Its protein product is CASSPSGGVGNTEAFF.

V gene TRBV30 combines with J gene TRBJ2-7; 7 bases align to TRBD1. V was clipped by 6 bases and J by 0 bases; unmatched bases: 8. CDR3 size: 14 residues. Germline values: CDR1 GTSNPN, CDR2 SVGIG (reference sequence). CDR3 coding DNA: TGTGCCTGCCAGCCGGGACAGAACTCCTACGAGCAGTACTTC. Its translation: CACQPGQNSYEQYF. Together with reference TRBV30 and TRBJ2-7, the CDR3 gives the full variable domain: SQTIHQWPATLVQPVGSPLSLECTVEGTSNPNLYWYRQAAGRGLQLLFYSVGIGQISSEVPQNLSASRPQDRQFILSSKKLLLSDSGFYLCACQPGQNSYEQYFGPGTRLTVT.

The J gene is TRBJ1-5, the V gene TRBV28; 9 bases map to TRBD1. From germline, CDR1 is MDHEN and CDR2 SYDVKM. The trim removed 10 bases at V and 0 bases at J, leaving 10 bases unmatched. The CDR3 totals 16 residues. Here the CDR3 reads CAITDRGSYSNQPQHF. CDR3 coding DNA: TGTGCCATCACAGACAGGGGGAGTTATAGCAATCAGCCCCAGCATTTT.

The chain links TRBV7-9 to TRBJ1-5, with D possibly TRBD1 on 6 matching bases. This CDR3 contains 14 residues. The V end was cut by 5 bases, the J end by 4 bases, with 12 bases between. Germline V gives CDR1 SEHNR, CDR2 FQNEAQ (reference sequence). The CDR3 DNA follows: TGTGCCAGCAGCACATCCACAGGGAATCAGCCCCAGCATTTT. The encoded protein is CASSTSTGNQPQHF.

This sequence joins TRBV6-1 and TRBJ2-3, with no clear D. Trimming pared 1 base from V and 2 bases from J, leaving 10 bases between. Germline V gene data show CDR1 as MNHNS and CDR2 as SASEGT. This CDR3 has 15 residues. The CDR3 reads CASSEGLSTTDTQYF. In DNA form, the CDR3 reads TGTGCCAGCAGTGAAGGACTTTCGACCACAGATACGCAGTATTTT.

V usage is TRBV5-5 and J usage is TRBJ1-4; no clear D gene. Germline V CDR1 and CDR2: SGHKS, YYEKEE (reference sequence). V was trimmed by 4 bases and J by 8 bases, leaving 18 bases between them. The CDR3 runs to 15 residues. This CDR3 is CASSPLGGPREKLFF. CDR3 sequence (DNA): TGTGCCAGCAGCCCCCTGGGAGGGCCACGGGAAAAACTGTTTTTT.

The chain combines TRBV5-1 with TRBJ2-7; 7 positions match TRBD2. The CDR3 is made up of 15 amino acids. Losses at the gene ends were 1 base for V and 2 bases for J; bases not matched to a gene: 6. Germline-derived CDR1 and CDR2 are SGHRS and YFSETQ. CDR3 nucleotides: TGCGCCAGCAGCTTGTCTATTGGGGGGGCCTACGAGCAGTACTTC. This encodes CASSLSIGGAYEQYF.

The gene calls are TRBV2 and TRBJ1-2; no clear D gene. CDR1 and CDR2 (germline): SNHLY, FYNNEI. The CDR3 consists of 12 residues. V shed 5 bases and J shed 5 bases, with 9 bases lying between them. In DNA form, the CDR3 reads TGTGCCAGCAGTAGAGAACGGTATGGCTACACCTTC. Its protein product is CASSRERYGYTF.

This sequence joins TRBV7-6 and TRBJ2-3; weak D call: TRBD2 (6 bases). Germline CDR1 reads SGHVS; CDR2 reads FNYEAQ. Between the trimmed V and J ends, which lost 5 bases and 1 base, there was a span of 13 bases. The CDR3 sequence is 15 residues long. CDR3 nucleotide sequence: TGTGCCAGCAGCCCGGGACTCTCTGGCACAGATACGCAGTATTTT. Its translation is CASSPGLSGTDTQYF.

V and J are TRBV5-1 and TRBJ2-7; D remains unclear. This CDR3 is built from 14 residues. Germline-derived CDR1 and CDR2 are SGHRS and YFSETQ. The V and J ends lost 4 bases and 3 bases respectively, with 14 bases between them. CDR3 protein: CASSLRSGDYEQYF. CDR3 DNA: TGCGCCAGCAGCCTGAGGTCGGGTGACTACGAGCAGTACTTC.

This CDR3 reads CASSLFTRGVGYTF. The CDR3 DNA sequence: TGTGCCAGCAGCTTGTTCACCCGGGGGGTTGGCTACACCTTC. This rearrangement joins TRBV5-6 to TRBJ1-2; D may be TRBD1 (5 bases). This CDR3 has 14 residues. V lost 1 base to trimming and J lost 7 bases, with 14 bases between them. Germline CDR1 and CDR2: SGHDT and YYEEEE.

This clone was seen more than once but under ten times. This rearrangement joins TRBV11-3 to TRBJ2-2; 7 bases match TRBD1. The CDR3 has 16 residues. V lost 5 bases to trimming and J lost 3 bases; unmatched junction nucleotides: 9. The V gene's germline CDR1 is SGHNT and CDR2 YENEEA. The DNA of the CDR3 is TGTGCCAGCAGCCCGTGGACAGGAGAGGACACCGGGGAGCTGTTTTTT. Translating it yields CASSPWTGEDTGELFF. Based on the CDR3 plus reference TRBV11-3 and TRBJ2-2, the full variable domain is EAGVVQSPRYKIIEKKQPVAFWCNPISGHNTLYWYLQNLGQGPELLIRYENEEAVDDSQLPKDRFSAERLKGVDSTLKIQPAELGDSAVYLCASSPWTGEDTGELFFGEGSRLTVL.

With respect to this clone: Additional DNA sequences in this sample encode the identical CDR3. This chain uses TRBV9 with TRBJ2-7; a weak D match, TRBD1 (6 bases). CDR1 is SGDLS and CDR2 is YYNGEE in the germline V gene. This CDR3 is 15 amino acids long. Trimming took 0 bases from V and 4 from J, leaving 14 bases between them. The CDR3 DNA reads TGTGCCAGCAGCGTAGGGGGGCAGGGTGGATACGAGCAGTACTTC. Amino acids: CASSVGGQGGYEQYF.

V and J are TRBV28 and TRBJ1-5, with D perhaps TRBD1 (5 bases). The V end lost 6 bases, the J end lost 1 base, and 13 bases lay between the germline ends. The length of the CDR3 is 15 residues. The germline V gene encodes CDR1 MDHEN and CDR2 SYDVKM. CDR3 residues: CASSGGTVSNQPQHF. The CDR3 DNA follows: TGTGCCAGCAGCGGAGGGACGGTGAGCAATCAGCCCCAGCATTTT.